This T cell receptor beta chain was profiled in a study of T cell responses to AZD1222 COVID-19 vaccine. Study-level points and caveats: Along spike, vaccine-associated CD4 TCRs were found throughout, with dominance at 160-218 and 743-854. Sampled repertoires all dated from after the peak T cell response. A mostly white British donor set with more females was recruited, and clonal diversity was possibly underestimated.

V shed 0 bases, J shed 7 bases, and the junction held 6 bases outside the gene matches. Germline V gene lookup returns CDR1 SGHRS and CDR2 YFSETQ. The CDR3 runs 15 residues. Sequencing used immunoSEQ multiplex PCR; TCRdb keeps in-frame clones, though not all of them. Among 100,000 to 150,000 clones listed, roughly 88% were seen once. Pooled in the analysis were second doses at about 4 or about 12 weeks. In regard to this clone: Its antigen is unknown.

The receptor comes from an adult who received the AZD1222 COVID-19 vaccine. The material was peripheral blood, obtained 28 days after the second AZD1222 dose. This chain links TRBV5-1 with TRBJ1-4, with 7 bases that match TRBD1. The CDR3 region has the DNA TGCGCCAGCAGCTTGGAGGGGGCTATTGTTGAAAAACTGTTTTTT. Translating gives CASSLEGAIVEKLFF.